Listed below are T cell receptor beta chains from one sample, sequenced in a study of T and B cells in COVID-19 patients. TCRdb re-called the multiplex PCR reads through MiXCR, storing one row per CDR3 protein. The data hold about 14,000 distinct CDR3 sequences, with 25% to 30% observed a single time. Sequencing used blood. Receptor source: a human donor who had recovered from COVID-19. CDR3s include the opening cysteine and the closing phenylalanine or tryptophan. Fields, in order: J gene, V gene, CDR3 length, D gene, clone size, CDR3 DNA, CDR3 protein. A D gene is named only where the DNA matches it firmly. Clone size is stated in some rows and not others, as once, few, many or a class when expanded.

j_gene: TRBJ1-1
v_gene: TRBV6-5
len: 14
d_gene: -
abundance: -
CDR3nt: TGTGCCAGCGGAGAGACAGGCTCGTTGGGTGAAGCTTTCTTT
CDR3aa: CASGETGSLGEAFF

j_gene: TRBJ2-1
v_gene: TRBV6-2/TRBV6-3
len: 12
d_gene: -
abundance: many
CDR3nt: TGTGCCAGCAGCCACGGGACATTGGAGCAGTTCTTC
CDR3aa: CASSHGTLEQFF

j_gene: TRBJ1-1
v_gene: TRBV7-6
len: 13
d_gene: -
abundance: few
CDR3nt: TGTGCCAGCACCCCCGGCCTGCGCAGCGAAGCTTTCTTT
CDR3aa: CASTPGLRSEAFF

j_gene: TRBJ2-3
v_gene: TRBV18
len: 18
d_gene: TRBD2
abundance: -
CDR3nt: TGTGCCAGCTCACCTGTAGCGGGAGAGGGGTTGGGCACAGATACGCAGTATTTT
CDR3aa: CASSPVAGEGLGTDTQYF

j_gene: TRBJ2-7
v_gene: TRBV6-2/TRBV6-3
len: 14
d_gene: TRBD1
abundance: few
CDR3nt: TGTGCCAGCAGTTACGGGACAGCAGCCTACGAGCAGTACTTC
CDR3aa: CASSYGTAAYEQYF

j_gene: TRBJ1-2
v_gene: TRBV20-1
len: 12
d_gene: -
abundance: -
CDR3nt: TGCAGTGTCCAGGGTCGGGAATTTGGCTACACCTTC
CDR3aa: CSVQGREFGYTF

j_gene: TRBJ2-1
v_gene: TRBV30
len: 14
d_gene: TRBD1
abundance: few
CDR3nt: TGTGCCTGGAACCAAGGACAGGGATTTAATGAGCAGTTCTTC
CDR3aa: CAWNQGQGFNEQFF

j_gene: TRBJ1-5
v_gene: TRBV6-2/TRBV6-3
len: 15
d_gene: -
abundance: -
CDR3nt: TGTGCCAGCTACCGAGGGGGGGGGTCCAATCAGCCCCAGCATTTT
CDR3aa: CASYRGGGSNQPQHF

j_gene: TRBJ2-1
v_gene: TRBV19
len: 18
d_gene: TRBD2
abundance: medium-sized
CDR3nt: TGTGCCAGTCGAGGGATTAGCAGCGGGAGGGCTTCCTACAATGAGCAGTTCTTC
CDR3aa: CASRGISSGRASYNEQFF

j_gene: TRBJ1-2
v_gene: TRBV27
len: 14
d_gene: TRBD1
abundance: few
CDR3nt: TGTGCCAGCAGGACAGGGGAGAGTCCGACTGGCTACACCTTC
CDR3aa: CASRTGESPTGYTF

j_gene: TRBJ1-2
v_gene: TRBV27
len: 13
d_gene: TRBD1
abundance: -
CDR3nt: TGTGCCAGCAGTTGGGACAGCAACTATGGCTACACCTTC
CDR3aa: CASSWDSNYGYTF

j_gene: TRBJ2-7
v_gene: TRBV6-5
len: 14
d_gene: -
abundance: -
CDR3nt: TGTGCCAGCAGTTACTCGGGGCAGGGCTACGAGCAGTACTTC
CDR3aa: CASSYSGQGYEQYF

j_gene: TRBJ2-7
v_gene: TRBV6-5
len: 16
d_gene: TRBD1
abundance: many
CDR3nt: TGTGCCAGCAGTTCCCTCACAGGGGGCTTTAACGACGAGCAGTACTTC
CDR3aa: CASSSLTGGFNDEQYF

j_gene: TRBJ2-5
v_gene: TRBV18
len: 17
d_gene: TRBD1
abundance: few
CDR3nt: TGTGCCAGCTCACCCTCGACAGGGGGCGTATTCGGGGAGACCCAGTACTTC
CDR3aa: CASSPSTGGVFGETQYF

j_gene: TRBJ1-1
v_gene: TRBV19
len: 15
d_gene: -
abundance: few
CDR3nt: TGTGCCAGTAGTATGAGGGCCAGGATCTACACTGAAGCTTTCTTT
CDR3aa: CASSMRARIYTEAFF

j_gene: TRBJ1-6
v_gene: TRBV5-5
len: 14
d_gene: -
abundance: few
CDR3nt: TGTGCCAGCAGCTTAGGGTCCAACCACTCACCCCTCCACTTT
CDR3aa: CASSLGSNHSPLHF

j_gene: TRBJ2-3
v_gene: TRBV18
len: 14
d_gene: -
abundance: few
CDR3nt: TGTGCCAGCTCACGGGCGGTGAGCACAGATACGCAGTATTTT
CDR3aa: CASSRAVSTDTQYF

j_gene: TRBJ2-1
v_gene: TRBV5-4
len: 15
d_gene: TRBD2
abundance: -
CDR3nt: TGTGCCAGCAGCCAATTAGTCGCGGGAGACAATGAGCAGTTCTTC
CDR3aa: CASSQLVAGDNEQFF

j_gene: TRBJ1-2
v_gene: TRBV6-5
len: 13
d_gene: -
abundance: few
CDR3nt: TGTGCCGCGTCGAGTGGAGTATCTTATGGCTACACCTTC
CDR3aa: CAASSGVSYGYTF

j_gene: TRBJ1-2
v_gene: TRBV24-1
len: 11
d_gene: TRBD1
abundance: -
CDR3nt: TGTGCCACCAGCCAGGGGGCGGGCTACACCTTC
CDR3aa: CATSQGAGYTF

j_gene: TRBJ2-7
v_gene: TRBV5-4
len: 16
d_gene: TRBD2
abundance: few
CDR3nt: TGTGCCAGCAGCTTGGCCGGCGGGGGGCCAGCCTACGAGCAGTACTTC
CDR3aa: CASSLAGGGPAYEQYF

j_gene: TRBJ2-7
v_gene: TRBV27
len: 17
d_gene: TRBD2
abundance: -
CDR3nt: TGTGCCAGCAGTTTATTCCCTAGCGGGAGTTGGACCTACGAGCAGTACTTC
CDR3aa: CASSLFPSGSWTYEQYF

j_gene: TRBJ1-2
v_gene: TRBV27
len: 12
d_gene: -
abundance: few
CDR3nt: TGTGCCAGCAGTCGGTCGGGGTATGGCTACACCTTC
CDR3aa: CASSRSGYGYTF

j_gene: TRBJ2-7
v_gene: TRBV5-4
len: 15
d_gene: TRBD1
abundance: few
CDR3nt: TGTGCCAGCAGCTTGTCCGGGACAGGGAGTCACGAGCAGTACTTC
CDR3aa: CASSLSGTGSHEQYF

j_gene: TRBJ2-7
v_gene: TRBV19
len: 14
d_gene: -
abundance: medium-sized
CDR3nt: TGTGCCAGTAGTAAACAGGATTCCTCCTACGAGCAGTACTTC
CDR3aa: CASSKQDSSYEQYF

j_gene: TRBJ2-2
v_gene: TRBV18
len: 16
d_gene: -
abundance: many
CDR3nt: TGTGCCAGCTCACCGTCTCCATCGTCGGCGAGCGGGGAGCTGTTTTTT
CDR3aa: CASSPSPSSASGELFF

j_gene: TRBJ2-3
v_gene: TRBV6-1
len: 13
d_gene: -
abundance: many
CDR3nt: TGTGCGAGCAGGGAACCTAACACAGATACGCAGTATTTT
CDR3aa: CASREPNTDTQYF

j_gene: TRBJ2-7
v_gene: TRBV19
len: 16
d_gene: -
abundance: medium-sized
CDR3nt: TGTGCCAGTAGTCTAATGGGTCCCCGGGGAACCTACGAGCAGTACTTC
CDR3aa: CASSLMGPRGTYEQYF

j_gene: TRBJ1-1
v_gene: TRBV6-2/TRBV6-3
len: 13
d_gene: -
abundance: -
CDR3nt: TGTGCCAGCAGCTCCGGGGTTTTCACTGAAGCTTTCTTT
CDR3aa: CASSSGVFTEAFF

j_gene: TRBJ1-1
v_gene: TRBV6-5
len: 13
d_gene: -
abundance: -
CDR3nt: TGTGCCAGCAGTCCTCAGGTTTCCACTGAAGCTTTCTTT
CDR3aa: CASSPQVSTEAFF

j_gene: TRBJ1-1
v_gene: TRBV5-6
len: 16
d_gene: TRBD1
abundance: few
CDR3nt: TGTGCCAGCAGCTTCGAAAAGCTGGGACAGGGTTATCGCGCTTTCTTT
CDR3aa: CASSFEKLGQGYRAFF

j_gene: TRBJ2-2
v_gene: TRBV6-5
len: 15
d_gene: TRBD2
abundance: few
CDR3nt: TGTGCCAGCAGGGGACTAGCACAGGACACCGGGGAGCTGTTTTTT
CDR3aa: CASRGLAQDTGELFF

j_gene: TRBJ2-1
v_gene: TRBV6-5
len: 14
d_gene: TRBD1
abundance: -
CDR3nt: TGTGCCAGCAGGAACAGGGGGCCCTACAATGAGCAGTTCTTC
CDR3aa: CASRNRGPYNEQFF

j_gene: TRBJ2-7
v_gene: TRBV6-2/TRBV6-3
len: 13
d_gene: -
abundance: -
CDR3nt: TGTGCCAGCAAGGGGGGGGCCCTCTACGAGCAGTACTTC
CDR3aa: CASKGGALYEQYF

j_gene: TRBJ1-2
v_gene: TRBV12-3/TRBV12-4
len: 13
d_gene: TRBD1
abundance: few
CDR3nt: TGTGCCAGCAGGGACAGGGCGTTGAGAGGCTACACCTTC
CDR3aa: CASRDRALRGYTF

j_gene: TRBJ2-3
v_gene: TRBV5-6
len: 18
d_gene: TRBD1
abundance: -
CDR3nt: TGTGCCAGCAGCTTCGCTCCCGGGACAGGGCGAAGCACAGATACGCAGTATTTT
CDR3aa: CASSFAPGTGRSTDTQYF

j_gene: TRBJ2-2
v_gene: TRBV15
len: 17
d_gene: -
abundance: few
CDR3nt: TGTGCCACCAGCGGAAGGGGGGGGCGCAGGACCACCGGGGAGCTGTTTTTT
CDR3aa: CATSGRGGRRTTGELFF

j_gene: TRBJ1-4
v_gene: TRBV29-1
len: 13
d_gene: -
abundance: medium-sized
CDR3nt: TGCAGCGTTGTAGGGCAGCAGGAGGAAAAACTGTTTTTT
CDR3aa: CSVVGQQEEKLFF

j_gene: TRBJ1-4
v_gene: TRBV6-5
len: 16
d_gene: TRBD1
abundance: medium-sized
CDR3nt: TGTGCCAGCAGTATGCGGACCGGGACAGCAGTTGAAAAACTGTTTTTT
CDR3aa: CASSMRTGTAVEKLFF

j_gene: TRBJ2-7
v_gene: TRBV6-1
len: 16
d_gene: TRBD1
abundance: once
CDR3nt: TGTGCCAGCAGTGAAGGGGGCCTCGGGACAGGGGCCGAGCAGTACTTC
CDR3aa: CASSEGGLGTGAEQYF

j_gene: TRBJ1-5
v_gene: TRBV6-5
len: 14
d_gene: -
abundance: -
CDR3nt: TGTGCCAGCAGTGAATTAGGGGGGAGGCAGCCCCAGCATTTT
CDR3aa: CASSELGGRQPQHF

j_gene: TRBJ1-5
v_gene: TRBV6-2/TRBV6-3
len: 17
d_gene: -
abundance: -
CDR3nt: TGTGCCAGCAGTTACTCGAATTGGGGGTTTCGCAATCAGCCCCAGCATTTT
CDR3aa: CASSYSNWGFRNQPQHF

j_gene: TRBJ2-5
v_gene: TRBV18
len: 15
d_gene: -
abundance: -
CDR3nt: TGTGCCAGCTCACCCCTCCGGACACCACAAGAGACCCAGTACTTC
CDR3aa: CASSPLRTPQETQYF

j_gene: TRBJ2-7
v_gene: TRBV19
len: 16
d_gene: -
abundance: many
CDR3nt: TGTGCCAGTACCGATTTCTGGGGGACCGATTTCTACGAGCAGTACTTC
CDR3aa: CASTDFWGTDFYEQYF

j_gene: TRBJ1-2
v_gene: TRBV6-4
len: 16
d_gene: TRBD1
abundance: few
CDR3nt: TGTGCCAGCAGTGATAAGGTCGGGACAGGGCCCTATGGCTACACCTTC
CDR3aa: CASSDKVGTGPYGYTF

j_gene: TRBJ2-3
v_gene: TRBV6-2/TRBV6-3
len: 14
d_gene: -
abundance: few
CDR3nt: TGTGCCAGCGGAGACTTCGGATGGGCAGATACGCAGTATTTT
CDR3aa: CASGDFGWADTQYF

j_gene: TRBJ1-3
v_gene: TRBV18
len: 14
d_gene: -
abundance: few
CDR3nt: TGTGCCAGCTCACCACGGGACTCTGGAAACACCATATATTTT
CDR3aa: CASSPRDSGNTIYF

j_gene: TRBJ2-7
v_gene: TRBV18
len: 15
d_gene: TRBD1
abundance: -
CDR3nt: TGTGCCAGCTCGGCCGGGACAGGGGGCGTCTACGAGCAGTACTTC
CDR3aa: CASSAGTGGVYEQYF